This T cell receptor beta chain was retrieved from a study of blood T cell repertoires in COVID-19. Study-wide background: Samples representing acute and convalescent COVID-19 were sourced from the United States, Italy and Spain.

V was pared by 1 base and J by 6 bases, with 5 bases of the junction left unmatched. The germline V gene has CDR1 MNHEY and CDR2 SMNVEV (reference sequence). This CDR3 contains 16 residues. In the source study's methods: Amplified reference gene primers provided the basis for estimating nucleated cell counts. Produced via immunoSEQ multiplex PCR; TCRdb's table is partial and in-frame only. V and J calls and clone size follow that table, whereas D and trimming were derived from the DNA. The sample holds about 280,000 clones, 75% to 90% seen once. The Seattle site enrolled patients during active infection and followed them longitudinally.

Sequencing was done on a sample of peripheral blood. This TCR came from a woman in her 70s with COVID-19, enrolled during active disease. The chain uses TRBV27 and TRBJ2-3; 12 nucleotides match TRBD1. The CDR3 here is CASSLFGTGGEDTQYF. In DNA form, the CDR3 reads TGTGCCAGCAGTTTATTCGGGACAGGGGGCGAGGATACGCAGTATTTT.